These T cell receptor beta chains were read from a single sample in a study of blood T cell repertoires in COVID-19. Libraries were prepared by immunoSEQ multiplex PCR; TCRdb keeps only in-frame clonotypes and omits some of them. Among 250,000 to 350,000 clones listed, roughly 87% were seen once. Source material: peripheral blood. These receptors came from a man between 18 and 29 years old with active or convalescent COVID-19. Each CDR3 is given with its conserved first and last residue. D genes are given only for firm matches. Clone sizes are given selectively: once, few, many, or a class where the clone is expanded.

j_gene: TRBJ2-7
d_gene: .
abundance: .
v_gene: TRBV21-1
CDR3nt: TGTGCCAGCAGCAAAGAAGAAGAGCTTTCCTACGAGCAGTACTTC
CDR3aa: CASSKEEELSYEQYF

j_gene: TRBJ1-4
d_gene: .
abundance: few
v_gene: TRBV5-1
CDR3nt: TGCGCCAGCAGCACCGGACGGGAAGAAAAACTGTTTTTT
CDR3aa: CASSTGREEKLFF

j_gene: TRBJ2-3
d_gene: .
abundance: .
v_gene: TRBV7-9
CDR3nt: TGTGCCAGCAGCTTATCACCCCCGACAGCGAGGACAGATACGCAGTATTTT
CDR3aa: CASSLSPPTARTDTQYF

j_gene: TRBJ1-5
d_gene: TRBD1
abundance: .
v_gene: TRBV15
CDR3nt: TGTGCCACCAGCAGGAGAACAGGGGACCAGCCCCAGCATTTT
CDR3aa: CATSRRTGDQPQHF

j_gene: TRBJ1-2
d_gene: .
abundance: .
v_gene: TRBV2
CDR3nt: TGTGCCAGCAGCTTGACAGTTTCCTATCATGGCTACACCTTC
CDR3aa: CASSLTVSYHGYTF

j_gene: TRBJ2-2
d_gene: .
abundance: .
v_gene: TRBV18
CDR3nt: TGTGCCAGCTCCCGAGTAAGCGTGTCCGGGGAGCTGTTTTTT
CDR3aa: CASSRVSVSGELFF

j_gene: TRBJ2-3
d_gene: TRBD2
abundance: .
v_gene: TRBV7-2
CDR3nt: TGTGCCAGCAGCTTTTTAGCGGGGGTCACAGATACGCAGTATTTT
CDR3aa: CASSFLAGVTDTQYF

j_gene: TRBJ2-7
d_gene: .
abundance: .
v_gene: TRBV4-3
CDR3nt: TGCGCCAGCAGCCAAGAACCCCGAGGGTACGAGCAGTACTTC
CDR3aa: CASSQEPRGYEQYF

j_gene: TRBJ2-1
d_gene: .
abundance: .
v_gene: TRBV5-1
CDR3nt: TGCGCCAGCAGCTTGGAACAGGGCCCCTACAATGAGCAGTTCTTC
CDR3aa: CASSLEQGPYNEQFF

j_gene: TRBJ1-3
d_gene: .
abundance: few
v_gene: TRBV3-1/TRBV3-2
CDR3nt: TGTGCCAGCAGCCAAGGGGCGGGGCCCATATATTTT
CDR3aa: CASSQGAGPIYF

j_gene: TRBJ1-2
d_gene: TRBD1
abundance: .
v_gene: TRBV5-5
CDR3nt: TGTGCCAGCAGCCCCGGGACAGGGGACGGCTACACCTTC
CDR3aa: CASSPGTGDGYTF

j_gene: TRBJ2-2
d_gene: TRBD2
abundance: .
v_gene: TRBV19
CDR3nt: TGTGCCAGTAGGGAATATGTTTTGCGGGAGACTAACACCGGGGAGCTGTTTTTT
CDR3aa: CASREYVLRETNTGELFF

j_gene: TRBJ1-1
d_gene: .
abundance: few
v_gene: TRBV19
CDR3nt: TGTGCCAGTAGTATGATATCGGGGGGAGAAGCTTTCTTT
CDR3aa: CASSMISGGEAFF

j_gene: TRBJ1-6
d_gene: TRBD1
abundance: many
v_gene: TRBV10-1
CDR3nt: TGCGCCAGCGGGACAGGGAAATCACCCCTCCACTTT
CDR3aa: CASGTGKSPLHF

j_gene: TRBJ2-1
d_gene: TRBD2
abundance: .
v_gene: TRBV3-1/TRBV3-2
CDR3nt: TGTGCCAGCAGCCAAGCGCAAGGCGGGGGGGCGGTCTACAATGAGCAGTTCTTC
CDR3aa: CASSQAQGGGAVYNEQFF

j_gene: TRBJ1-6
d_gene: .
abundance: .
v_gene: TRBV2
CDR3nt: TGTGCCAGCAGTCCCTCGGCAGGGATGAATTCACCCCTCCACTTT
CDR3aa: CASSPSAGMNSPLHF

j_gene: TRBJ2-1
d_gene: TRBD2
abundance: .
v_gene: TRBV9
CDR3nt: TGTGCCAGCAGCGCAGCGGGGGCGCTATACAATGAGCAGTTCTTC
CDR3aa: CASSAAGALYNEQFF

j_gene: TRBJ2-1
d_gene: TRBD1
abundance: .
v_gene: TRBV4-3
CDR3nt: TGCGCCAGCAGCCCGGGACAGAGCTCCTACAATGAGCAGTTCTTC
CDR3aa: CASSPGQSSYNEQFF

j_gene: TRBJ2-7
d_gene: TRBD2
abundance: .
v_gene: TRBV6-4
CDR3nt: TGTGCCAGCAGCGAGCGGGAAACCTACGAGCAGTACTTC
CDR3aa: CASSERETYEQYF

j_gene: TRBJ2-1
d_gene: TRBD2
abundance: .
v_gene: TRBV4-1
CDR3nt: TGCGCCAGCAGCCAAGATGGGTTTCGCGGGGGGGCCCATGAGCAGTTCTTC
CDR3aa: CASSQDGFRGGAHEQFF

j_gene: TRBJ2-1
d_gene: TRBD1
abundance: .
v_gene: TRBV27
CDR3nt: TGTGCCAGCAATCCCTCCGTGACAGGGGTGGACAATGAGCAGTTCTTC
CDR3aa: CASNPSVTGVDNEQFF

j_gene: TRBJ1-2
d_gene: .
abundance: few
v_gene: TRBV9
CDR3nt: TGTGCCAGCAGCGTAGTACGGTGGAGGAGCTATGGCTACACCTTC
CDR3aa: CASSVVRWRSYGYTF

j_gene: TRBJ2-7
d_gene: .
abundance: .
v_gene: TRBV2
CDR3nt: TGTGCCAGCAGTGAAGGTCCCGATTTGCTGAGCTCCTACGAGCAGTACTTC
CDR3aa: CASSEGPDLLSSYEQYF

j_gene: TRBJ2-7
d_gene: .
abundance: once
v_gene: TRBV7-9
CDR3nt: TGTGCCAGCAGCCGTACAGGGCGTCTCGAGCAGTACTTC
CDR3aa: CASSRTGRLEQYF

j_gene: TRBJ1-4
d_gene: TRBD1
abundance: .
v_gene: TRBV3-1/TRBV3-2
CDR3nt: TGTGCCAGCAGCCAAGAAACAGGGGTAATGGTGGAACTGTTTTTT
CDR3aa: CASSQETGVMVELFF

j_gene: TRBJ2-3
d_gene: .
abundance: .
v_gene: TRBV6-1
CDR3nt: TGTGCCAGCAGTGATGGTGGGGAGCCGCGGGATACGCAGTATTTT
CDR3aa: CASSDGGEPRDTQYF

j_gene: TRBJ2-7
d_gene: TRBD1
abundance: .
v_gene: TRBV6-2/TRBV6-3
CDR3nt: TGTGCCAGCACCCCGACAGGGGTCTACGAGCAGTACTTC
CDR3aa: CASTPTGVYEQYF

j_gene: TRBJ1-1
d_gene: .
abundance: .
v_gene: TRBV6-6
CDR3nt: TGTGCCAGCAGAACAGGAGGGGTGTCTGAAGCTTTCTTT
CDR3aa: CASRTGGVSEAFF

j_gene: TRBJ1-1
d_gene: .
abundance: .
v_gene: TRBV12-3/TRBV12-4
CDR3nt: TGTGCCAGCAGTCTCACAGGGTACACTGAAGCTTTCTTT
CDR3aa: CASSLTGYTEAFF

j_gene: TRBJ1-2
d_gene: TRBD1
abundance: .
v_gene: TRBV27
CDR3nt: TGTGCCAGCAGTGAATCGGACAGGTTCTATGGCTACACCTTC
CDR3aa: CASSESDRFYGYTF

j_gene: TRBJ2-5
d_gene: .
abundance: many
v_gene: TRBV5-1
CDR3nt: TGCGCCAGCAGCGCCGTATCTACTTCCCAAGCCCAGTACTTC
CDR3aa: CASSAVSTSQAQYF

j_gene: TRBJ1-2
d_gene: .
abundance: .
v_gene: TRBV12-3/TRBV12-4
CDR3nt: TGTGCCAGCAGTGTTAACAGGGATTTGGGCTACACCTTC
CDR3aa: CASSVNRDLGYTF

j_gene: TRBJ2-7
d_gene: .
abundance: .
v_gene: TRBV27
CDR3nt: TGTGCCAGCAGTGACAGGACCGGGGCCTACGAGCAGTACTTC
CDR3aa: CASSDRTGAYEQYF

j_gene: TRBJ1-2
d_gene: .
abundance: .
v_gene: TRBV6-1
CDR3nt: TGTGCCAGCAGTGACGGGCAGGGTGCAAACTATGGCTACACCTTC
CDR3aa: CASSDGQGANYGYTF

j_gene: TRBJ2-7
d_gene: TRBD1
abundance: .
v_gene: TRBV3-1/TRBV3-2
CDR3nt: TGTGCCAGCAGCCAAGACTCTCCCCGGGACAGCTCCTACGAGCAGTACTTC
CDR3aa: CASSQDSPRDSSYEQYF

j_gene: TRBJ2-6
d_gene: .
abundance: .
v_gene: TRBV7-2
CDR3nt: TGTGCCAGCAGCGCCGGGGGTGCTGGGGCCAACGTCCTGACTTTC
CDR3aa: CASSAGGAGANVLTF

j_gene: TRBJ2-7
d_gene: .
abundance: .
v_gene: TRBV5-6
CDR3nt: TGTGCCAGCAGCCCGGGACATACCTACGAGCAGTACTTC
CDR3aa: CASSPGHTYEQYF

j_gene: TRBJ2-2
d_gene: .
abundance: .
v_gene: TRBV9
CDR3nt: TGTGCCAGCAGCTTTAGAGCCGGGATGGGCACCGGGGAGCTGTTTTTT
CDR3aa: CASSFRAGMGTGELFF

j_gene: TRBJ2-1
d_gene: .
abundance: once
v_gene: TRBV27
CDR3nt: TGTGCCAGCAGTTCCTCAGTGTACAATGAGCAGTTCTTC
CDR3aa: CASSSSVYNEQFF

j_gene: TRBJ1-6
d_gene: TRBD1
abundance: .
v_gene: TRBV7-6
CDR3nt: TGTGCCAGCAGCCGCGGGACAGGGACGTCACCCCTCCACTTT
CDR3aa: CASSRGTGTSPLHF

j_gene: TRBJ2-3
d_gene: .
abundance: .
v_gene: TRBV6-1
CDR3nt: TGTGCCAGCAGTGAGGACGGGGAAGGCACAGATACGCAGTATTTT
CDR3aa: CASSEDGEGTDTQYF

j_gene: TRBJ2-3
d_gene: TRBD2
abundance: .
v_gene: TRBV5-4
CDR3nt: TGTGCCAGCAGCTTGGCAGCGGGGGCATTAAACACAGATACGCAGTATTTT
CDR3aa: CASSLAAGALNTDTQYF